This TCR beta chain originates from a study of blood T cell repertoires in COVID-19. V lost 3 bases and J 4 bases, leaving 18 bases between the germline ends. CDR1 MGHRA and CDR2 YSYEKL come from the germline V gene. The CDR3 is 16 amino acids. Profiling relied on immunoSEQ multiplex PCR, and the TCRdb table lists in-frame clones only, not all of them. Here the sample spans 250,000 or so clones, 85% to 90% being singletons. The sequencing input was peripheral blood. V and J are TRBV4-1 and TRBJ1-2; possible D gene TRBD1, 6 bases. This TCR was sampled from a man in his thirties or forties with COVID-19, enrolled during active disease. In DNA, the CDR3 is TGCGCCAGCAGCCAGGTCGGGGCGGACAGTGCCTATGGCTACACCTTC. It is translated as CASSQVGADSAYGYTF.